The 24 T cell receptor beta chains below were found in one sample sequenced in a study of blood T cell repertoires in COVID-19. Produced via immunoSEQ multiplex PCR; TCRdb's table is partial and in-frame only. Among 150,000 to 200,000 clones listed, around four fifths were seen once. Material: peripheral blood. The receptors were sampled from a woman in her seventies with COVID-19, enrolled during active disease.

CDR3 residues: CASSTQREGHIQYF. In DNA form, the CDR3 reads TGTGCCAGTAGTACCCAGCGGGAGGGCCACATTCAGTACTTC. The chain has TRBV19 and TRBJ2-4; 10 nucleotides align to TRBD2. Trimming at V came to 4 bases and at J to 8 bases, leaving 5 bases not matched to a gene. CDR1 and CDR2 from the germline V gene are LNHDA and SQIVND (reference sequence). The CDR3 has 14 amino acids.

This clone was seen once. The J gene is TRBJ2-5, the V gene TRBV5-4; TRBD2 matches at 7 bases. The V and J ends lost 4 bases and 5 bases, in that order; junction bases with no gene match: 14. Per germline, CDR1 SGHNT and CDR2 YYREEE (reference sequence). The CDR3 is 16 amino acids. This CDR3 reads CASSPLPGLAAETQYF. The CDR3 DNA sequence: TGTGCCAGCAGCCCCCTTCCAGGGCTAGCGGCCGAGACCCAGTACTTC.

This rearrangement joins TRBV5-5 to TRBJ2-2, with D unclear. Trimming stripped 4 bases from V and 5 bases from J, with 9 bases between. Germline CDR1 and CDR2: SGHKS and YYEKEE (reference sequence). The CDR3 spans 13 residues. The CDR3 region is CASSLIVTGELFF. Written as DNA, the CDR3 is TGTGCCAGCAGCCTCATAGTTACCGGGGAGCTGTTTTTT.

The V call is TRBV7-8, the J call TRBJ2-7; possibly TRBD1 for D (6 bases). Germline-derived CDR1 and CDR2 are SGHVS and FQNEAQ. The CDR3 loop spans 15 amino acids. V shed 2 bases and J shed 0 bases, with 11 bases lying between them. The CDR3 reads CASSLTGFYSYEQYF. The CDR3 nucleotides read TGTGCCAGCAGCTTAACAGGGTTTTACTCCTACGAGCAGTACTTC.

The rearrangement uses TRBV5-1 and TRBJ1-4; 8 bases align to TRBD1. J lost 8 bases, V lost 2 bases, and 14 bases had no gene match. The germline CDR1 and CDR2 sequences are SGHRS and YFSETQ. This CDR3 comprises 17 residues. The CDR3 bases are TGCGCCAGCAGCTTTGGACAGGGATTTTACGGAGAGGAAAAACTGTTTTTT. Protein product: CASSFGQGFYGEEKLFF.

V and J are TRBV4-2 and TRBJ1-4; 7 nucleotides line up with TRBD1. Germline CDR1 LGHNA, CDR2 YNFKEQ. With 1 base clipped from V and 8 bases from J, the junction kept 10 bases outside the gene matches. The CDR3 spans 16 residues. CDR3 loop: CASSQVAGGSDEKLFF. The DNA of the CDR3 is TGTGCCAGCAGCCAAGTGGCAGGGGGATCGGACGAAAAACTGTTTTTT.

This clone was detected only a few times. The chain employs TRBV30 and TRBJ1-1, with D possibly being TRBD1 (5 bases). The V gene's germline CDR1 is GTSNPN and CDR2 SVGIG (reference sequence). The CDR3 is made up of 12 amino acids. V lost 4 bases to trimming and J lost 5 bases, with 11 bases between them. The CDR3 loop reads CAWTKRGTEAFF. CDR3 DNA sequence: TGTGCCTGGACGAAAAGGGGAACTGAAGCTTTCTTT.

The chain joins TRBV12-3 or TRBV12-4 to TRBJ2-3; D not resolved. The CDR3 spans 12 residues. Trimming pared 3 bases from V and 5 bases from J, leaving 6 bases between. CDR3 sequence: CASSFLGDTQYF. The CDR3 DNA follows: TGTGCCAGCAGTTTTCTCGGAGATACGCAGTATTTT.

The chain joins TRBV6-6 to TRBJ2-7; 10 bases are a match to TRBD2. The germline V gene has CDR1 MNHNY and CDR2 SVGAGI (reference sequence). This CDR3 spans 15 amino acids. Trimming took 4 bases from V and 3 from J; bases not matched to a gene: 6. The CDR3 is CASSSSGTSDYEQYF. The CDR3 DNA reads TGTGCCAGCAGTTCCTCCGGGACTAGCGACTACGAGCAGTACTTC.

The chain's CDR3 is CARMVGTSGSRPADTQYF. CDR3 coding DNA: TGTGCCAGGATGGTAGGGACTAGCGGGAGCCGACCGGCAGATACGCAGTATTTT. This chain connects TRBV3-1 (or the pseudogene TRBV3-2) to TRBJ2-3; 14 nucleotides agree with TRBD2. Trimming took 9 bases from V and 4 from J; bases not matched to a gene: 15. CDR3 length: 18 residues. Germline-derived CDR1 and CDR2 are LGHDT and YNNKEL (reference sequence).

This clone was detected a few times. The CDR3 is CATSFQQGKQETQYF. The CDR3, as DNA: TGTGCCACGTCTTTTCAACAGGGGAAACAAGAGACCCAGTACTTC. V and J are TRBV24-1 and TRBJ2-5, with 7 bases fitting TRBD1. Germline V gene data show CDR1 as KGHDR and CDR2 as SFDVKD. The trim removed 10 bases at V and 2 bases at J, leaving 12 bases unmatched. The CDR3 spans 15 residues.

The chain combines TRBV3-1 (or the pseudogene TRBV3-2) with TRBJ2-5; no clear D. V shed 1 base and J shed 5 bases, with 14 bases lying between them. Germline lookup yields CDR1 LGHDT and CDR2 YNNKEL (reference sequence). The CDR3 extends over 15 amino acids. CDR3 bases: TGTGCCAGCAGCCAAGCATTCAACCTACGGGAGACCCAGTACTTC. Translation: CASSQAFNLRETQYF.

Only a few counts were recorded for this clone. The rearrangement uses TRBV27 and TRBJ2-1; 7 nucleotides agree with TRBD2. V shed 3 bases and J 9 bases; nucleotides not matched to a gene: 5. From germline, CDR1 is MNHEY and CDR2 SMNVEV (reference sequence). The CDR3 covers 13 residues. As DNA, the CDR3 is TGTGCCAGCAGTTTTGATAGCGGGTCTGAGCAGTTCTTC. Translation: CASSFDSGSEQFF.

The chain employs TRBV7-2 and TRBJ2-1, with 13 bases lining up with TRBD2. Losses at the gene ends were 2 bases for V and 5 bases for J; bases not matched to a gene: 6. CDR1 and CDR2 (germline): SGHTA, FQGNSA. The CDR3 length is 17 residues. This chain's CDR3 is CASSLRTSGSMNNEQFF. The CDR3 nucleotides read TGTGCCAGCAGCTTAAGGACTAGCGGGAGTATGAACAATGAGCAGTTCTTC.

The chain combines TRBV28 with TRBJ1-2; no reliable D call. The CDR3 is 11 amino acids. The germline gives CDR1 MDHEN, CDR2 SYDVKM. The V and J ends lost 11 bases and 7 bases respectively, with 14 bases between them. CDR3 sequence (DNA): TGTGCCCTCGGACGGGAGATTGGCTACACCTTC. Its protein product is CALGREIGYTF.

The rearrangement joins TRBV7-9 to TRBJ2-1, with D maybe TRBD2 (6 bases). Germline-derived CDR1 and CDR2 are SEHNR and FQNEAQ (reference sequence). Trimming stripped 6 bases from V and 8 bases from J, with 17 bases between. The CDR3 has 14 amino acids. The CDR3 loop reads CASRNSGSGDEQFF. CDR3 DNA sequence: TGTGCCAGCAGAAATAGCGGATCTGGGGATGAGCAGTTCTTC.

This clone was detected ten times or more. The chain links TRBV5-1 to TRBJ1-1; 9 bases are a match to TRBD1. CDR1 and CDR2 from the germline V gene are SGHRS and YFSETQ. The trim removed 4 bases at V and 1 base at J, leaving 8 bases unmatched. This CDR3 contains 16 residues. The CDR3 DNA sequence: TGCGCCAGCAGCCCCGGACAGGGGAGGGGGAACACTGAAGCTTTCTTT. Amino acid sequence: CASSPGQGRGNTEAFF.

The chain has TRBV2 and TRBJ2-2; D is uncertain. Trimming stripped 7 bases from V and 5 bases from J, with 8 bases between. In germline, CDR1 is SNHLY, CDR2 FYNNEI. The length of the CDR3 is 12 residues. The CDR3 reads CASTVLTGELFF. The CDR3, as DNA: TGTGCCAGCACCGTTCTTACCGGGGAGCTGTTTTTT. Together with reference TRBV2 and TRBJ2-2, the CDR3 gives the full variable domain: EPEVTQTPSHQVTQMGQEVILRCVPISNHLYFYWYRQILGQKVEFLVSFYNNEISEKSEIFDDQFSVERPDGSNFTLKIRSTKLEDSAMYFCASTVLTGELFFGEGSRLTVL.

Concerning this clone: A much larger clone is a single base away; this may be a read error. The rearrangement joins TRBV9 to TRBJ2-5; TRBD1 might be the D (6 bases). Looked up from germline, CDR1 is SGDLS and CDR2 is YYNGEE. The CDR3 contains 15 residues. Trimming shortened V by 4 bases and J by 5 bases, and 18 bases separated the two germline ends. For the CDR3, the DNA is TGTGCCAGCAGCCCCCGTGGATGGGACACGGAGACCCAGTACTTC. It yields the protein CASSPRGWDTETQYF.

This rearrangement joins TRBV28 to TRBJ2-7; 7 bases are a match to TRBD2. Germline V lookup: CDR1 MDHEN, CDR2 SYDVKM. The ends lost 5 bases at V and 2 bases at J; junction bases unmatched: 18. The CDR3 has 18 residues. CDR3 protein: CASSPPRGSGTTTYEQYF. The CDR3 DNA follows: TGTGCCAGCAGTCCCCCCCGGGGGTCAGGGACTACAACCTACGAGCAGTACTTC.

V gene TRBV24-1 combines with J gene TRBJ2-2; TRBD1 agrees at 7 bases. V gave up 3 bases and J gave up 4 bases; unmatched junction bases: 7. The germline V gene encodes CDR1 KGHDR and CDR2 SFDVKD. CDR3 length equals 16 residues. The CDR3 sequence: CATSDGRGPGTGELFF. In DNA, the CDR3 is TGTGCCACCAGTGATGGTAGGGGGCCGGGCACCGGGGAGCTGTTTTTT.

This chain joins TRBV28 and TRBJ2-3; 11 nucleotides align to TRBD2. This CDR3 has 20 residues. CDR1 is MDHEN, CDR2 SYDVKM, per germline. The V and J ends lost 10 bases and 6 bases, in that order; junction bases with no gene match: 27. For the CDR3, the DNA is TGTGCCAACGCTTCAGTGGCGTCTAAATGTTTAGCGGGAGGGACGGATACGCAGTATTTT. This sequence encodes CANASVASKCLAGGTDTQYF.

This clone came up once. This sequence joins TRBV5-1 and TRBJ2-2; 9 nucleotides agree with TRBD1. The CDR3 sequence is 14 residues long. With 7 bases clipped from V and 2 bases from J, the junction kept 3 bases outside the gene matches. CDR1 and CDR2 (germline): SGHRS, YFSETQ. The CDR3 loop reads CASSGQGNTGELFF. The CDR3 DNA reads TGCGCCAGCTCGGGACAGGGTAACACCGGGGAGCTGTTTTTT.

The V gene is TRBV5-1, the J gene TRBJ2-2, with D tentatively TRBD2 (6 bases). Looked up from germline, CDR1 is SGHRS and CDR2 is YFSETQ. CDR3 size: 14 residues. Trimming took 0 bases from V and 5 from J, leaving 8 bases between them. The DNA of the CDR3 is TGCGCCAGCAGCTTGGTGGGAGGAACCGGGGAGCTGTTTTTT. Residues: CASSLVGGTGELFF. The variable domain in full, with the rest retrieved from reference TRBV5-1 and TRBJ2-2, is KAGVTQTPRYLIKTRGQQVTLSCSPISGHRSVSWYQQTPGQGLQFLFEYFSETQRNKGNFPGRFSGRQFSNSRSEMNVSTLELGDSALYLCASSLVGGTGELFFGEGSRLTVL.